This is a list of T cell receptor beta chains from one sample in a study of Graves' ophthalmopathy and Graves' hyperthyroidism. TCRdb itself ran the multiplex PCR reads through MiXCR, one entry per CDR3 protein. The sample includes just over 600,000 distinct CDR3 sequences, 22% of them seen just once. Specimen: peripheral blood. Every receptor here comes from a woman aged 18-35 years with stable Graves' hyperthyroidism. Some clones in this sample may be carry-over from other donors' samples. Each CDR3 is given with its conserved first and last residue. Size values are once, few and many counts, or a class for expanded clones, and some rows have none.

J gene: TRBJ1-1
V gene: TRBV5-1
clone size: many
CDR3 protein: CASSLWVVNTEAFF

J gene: TRBJ2-7
V gene: TRBV12-3/TRBV12-4
clone size: many
CDR3 protein: CASSSLLGKYEQYF

J gene: TRBJ1-5
V gene: TRBV11-2
clone size: few
CDR3 protein: CASSPLRGKGSNQPQHF

J gene: TRBJ2-2
V gene: TRBV7-3
clone size: NA
CDR3 protein: CASSLNAGGPSSGELFF

J gene: TRBJ1-2
V gene: TRBV7-9
clone size: many
CDR3 protein: CASSPQTTNYGYTF

J gene: TRBJ2-5
V gene: TRBV15
clone size: many
CDR3 protein: CATSRDSQQETQYF

J gene: TRBJ1-1
V gene: TRBV29-1
clone size: many
CDR3 protein: CSVQRTDEAFF

J gene: TRBJ1-2
V gene: TRBV4-1
clone size: many
CDR3 protein: CASSPQGTKVYGYTF

J gene: TRBJ1-1
V gene: TRBV29-1
clone size: many
CDR3 protein: CSVQSRDLNTEAFF

J gene: TRBJ1-1
V gene: TRBV12-3/TRBV12-4
clone size: many
CDR3 protein: CASSFRLRGWETEAFF

J gene: TRBJ1-5
V gene: TRBV2
clone size: many
CDR3 protein: CASNSLGTVQPQHF

J gene: TRBJ1-1
V gene: TRBV6-5
clone size: many
CDR3 protein: CASSNGQGKAFF

J gene: TRBJ1-2
V gene: TRBV5-4
clone size: NA
CDR3 protein: CASSLATAHYGYTF

J gene: TRBJ2-7
V gene: TRBV7-2
clone size: NA
CDR3 protein: CASSPTPRLEEQYF

J gene: TRBJ1-5
V gene: TRBV6-1
clone size: NA
CDR3 protein: CASSEGQENQPQHF

J gene: TRBJ1-1
V gene: TRBV6-5
clone size: few
CDR3 protein: CASSLHRGTEAFF

J gene: TRBJ1-1
V gene: TRBV19
clone size: many
CDR3 protein: CASSPTFGSGTEAFF

J gene: TRBJ1-1
V gene: TRBV6-1
clone size: few
CDR3 protein: CASRSTTGGGTEAFF

J gene: TRBJ2-5
V gene: TRBV10-3
clone size: many
CDR3 protein: CAISELANGETQYF

J gene: TRBJ1-1
V gene: TRBV6-5
clone size: many
CDR3 protein: CASSYARTGWTEAFF

J gene: TRBJ2-2
V gene: TRBV20-1
clone size: NA
CDR3 protein: CSAERGTNTGELFF

J gene: TRBJ1-1
V gene: TRBV12-3/TRBV12-4
clone size: NA
CDR3 protein: CASSLATGINTEAFF

J gene: TRBJ1-2
V gene: TRBV10-3
clone size: few
CDR3 protein: CAIRQTGTENYGYTF

J gene: TRBJ2-5
V gene: TRBV6-5
clone size: NA
CDR3 protein: CASNFQGPETQYF

J gene: TRBJ1-2
V gene: TRBV6-1
clone size: NA
CDR3 protein: CASFSLGTGDYGYTF

J gene: TRBJ1-1
V gene: TRBV12-3/TRBV12-4
clone size: NA
CDR3 protein: CASSLVGSDTEAFF

J gene: TRBJ1-6
V gene: TRBV27
clone size: many
CDR3 protein: CASSSSRGYNSPLHF

J gene: TRBJ1-2
V gene: TRBV19
clone size: many
CDR3 protein: CASSTQTGASYGYTF

J gene: TRBJ2-2
V gene: TRBV12-3/TRBV12-4
clone size: many
CDR3 protein: CASSPTGEANTGELFF

J gene: TRBJ1-3
V gene: TRBV6-1
clone size: many
CDR3 protein: CASRQGALSGNTIYF

J gene: TRBJ2-3
V gene: TRBV6-2/TRBV6-3
clone size: many
CDR3 protein: CASSYPTSGGRGADTQYF

J gene: TRBJ1-5
V gene: TRBV20-1
clone size: NA
CDR3 protein: CSASSRVDQPQHF

J gene: TRBJ2-7
V gene: TRBV5-4
clone size: many
CDR3 protein: CASSKGQGYEQYF

J gene: TRBJ1-6
V gene: TRBV30
clone size: many
CDR3 protein: CAWSARAPRSPLHF

J gene: TRBJ1-2
V gene: TRBV6-5
clone size: many
CDR3 protein: CASSYSEDRGYTF

J gene: TRBJ1-1
V gene: TRBV11-1
clone size: many
CDR3 protein: CASSLVENTEASF

J gene: TRBJ2-5
V gene: TRBV7-2
clone size: NA
CDR3 protein: CASSFWTGGVETQYF

J gene: TRBJ1-2
V gene: TRBV29-1
clone size: many
CDR3 protein: CSVVRGGADYGYTF

J gene: TRBJ1-1
V gene: TRBV30
clone size: many
CDR3 protein: CAWTLFRTEAFF

J gene: TRBJ1-1
V gene: TRBV6-1
clone size: many
CDR3 protein: CASRWTAEAFF

J gene: TRBJ2-1
V gene: TRBV6-1
clone size: many
CDR3 protein: CASNHGQVSNEQFF

J gene: TRBJ2-7
V gene: TRBV10-3
clone size: many
CDR3 protein: CAISGDVDEQYF

J gene: TRBJ1-1
V gene: TRBV9
clone size: many
CDR3 protein: CASSVDGMNTEAFF

J gene: TRBJ2-1
V gene: TRBV5-1
clone size: NA
CDR3 protein: CASSLQVSSYNEQFF

J gene: TRBJ1-3
V gene: TRBV6-1
clone size: NA
CDR3 protein: CASTSQANTIYF

J gene: TRBJ2-7
V gene: TRBV6-1
clone size: many
CDR3 protein: CASSPAAGGVAYF

J gene: TRBJ2-5
V gene: TRBV2
clone size: many
CDR3 protein: CASSEALAGGAQYF

J gene: TRBJ2-7
V gene: TRBV27
clone size: many
CDR3 protein: CASSLRREQYF

J gene: TRBJ2-4
V gene: TRBV15
clone size: many
CDR3 protein: CATSRVGTSFENIQYF

J gene: TRBJ2-5
V gene: TRBV7-2
clone size: many
CDR3 protein: CASSFASGGRETQYF